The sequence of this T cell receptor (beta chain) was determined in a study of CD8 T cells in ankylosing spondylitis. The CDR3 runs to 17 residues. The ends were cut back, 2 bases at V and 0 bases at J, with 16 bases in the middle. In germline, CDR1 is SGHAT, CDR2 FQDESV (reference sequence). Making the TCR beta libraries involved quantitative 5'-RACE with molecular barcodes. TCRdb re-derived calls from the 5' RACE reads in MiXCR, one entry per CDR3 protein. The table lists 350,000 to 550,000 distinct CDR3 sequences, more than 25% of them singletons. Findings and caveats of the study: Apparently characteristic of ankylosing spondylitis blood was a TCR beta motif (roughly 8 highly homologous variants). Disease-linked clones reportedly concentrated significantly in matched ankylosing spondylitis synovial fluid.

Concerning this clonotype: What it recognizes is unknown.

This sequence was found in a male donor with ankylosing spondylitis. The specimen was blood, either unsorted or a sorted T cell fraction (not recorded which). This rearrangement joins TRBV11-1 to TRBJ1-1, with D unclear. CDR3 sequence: CASSLRRSPHMNTEAFF. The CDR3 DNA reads TGTGCCAGCAGCTTACGCAGGTCCCCCCACATGAACACTGAAGCTTTCTTT.